Below are 24 T cell receptor beta chains sequenced from a single sample in a study of response to subunit inactivated influenza vaccine. Each CDR3 protein is one row after TCRdb ran MiXCR on the RT-PCR reads. The sample includes around 480,000 distinct CDR3 sequences, about a tenth seen only once; the top ten take around 12%. Sequencing was performed on PBMCs from blood, taken about 6 weeks after vaccination. The origin of the receptors is a man aged 45-65 years who received an inactivated influenza vaccine.

The chain links TRBV9 to TRBJ2-2, with a weak D call TRBD2 (5 bases). Trimming shortened V by 4 bases and J by 3 bases, and 19 bases separated the two germline ends. The CDR3 sequence is 17 residues long. CDR1 and CDR2 (germline): SGDLS, YYNGEE. CDR3 region: CASSNPGENYDTGELFF. The CDR3 DNA reads TGTGCCAGCAGCAACCCTGGGGAGAACTACGACACCGGGGAGCTGTTTTTT. Together with reference TRBV9 and TRBJ2-2, the CDR3 gives the full variable domain: DSGVTQTPKHLITATGQRVTLRCSPRSGDLSVYWYQQSLDQGLQFLIQYYNGEERAKGNILERFSAQQFPDLHSELNLSSLELGDSALYFCASSNPGENYDTGELFFGEGSRLTVL.

This clonotype was counted many times. The rearrangement joins TRBV6-4 to TRBJ2-1; the D call may be TRBD1 or TRBD2 (5 bases each). Germline values: CDR1 MRHNA, CDR2 SNTAGT. The CDR3 loop spans 14 amino acids. Trimming removed 6 bases at V and 6 bases at J, with 15 bases between. CDR3 amino acids: CASSRDPQGNEQFF. CDR3 sequence (DNA): TGTGCCAGCAGCCGGGACCCTCAGGGCAATGAGCAGTTCTTC.

This clonotype was seen a few times. The gene calls are TRBV12-3 or TRBV12-4 and TRBJ2-2; D may be TRBD1 (6 bases). The CDR3 sequence is 15 residues long. The V gene lost 7 bases and the J gene lost 5 bases, with 17 bases spanning the gap. This chain's CDR3 is CASTGTWISTGELFF. In DNA, the CDR3 is TGTGCCAGCACCGGGACATGGATTAGTACCGGGGAGCTGTTTTTT.

On this clonotype itself: Just one base apart from a much larger clone, this may be a read error. J is TRBJ2-1 and V is TRBV6-2 or TRBV6-3; 8 nucleotides align to TRBD2. This CDR3 comprises 13 residues. Losses at the gene ends were 10 bases for V and 4 bases for J; bases not matched to a gene: 6. Germline V CDR1 and CDR2: MNHEY, SVGEGT. Here the CDR3 reads CATQGLDYNEQFF. Here the CDR3 DNA reads TGTGCCACCCAGGGACTAGATTACAATGAGCAGTTCTTC.

This clonotype was counted between two and nine times. The chain combines TRBV5-1 with TRBJ2-2; tentatively, D is TRBD1 (5 bases). CDR1 SGHRS and CDR2 YFSETQ come from the germline V gene. CDR3 length equals 13 residues. Trimming took 9 bases from V and 6 from J, leaving 15 bases between them. CDR3 sequence reads: CATRWGGAGELFF. In DNA form, the CDR3 reads TGCGCCACCCGCTGGGGCGGCGCCGGGGAGCTGTTTTTT.

This clonotype was seen many times. The V gene is TRBV5-5, the J gene TRBJ2-5; no reliable D call. V lost 4 bases and J 5 bases, leaving 15 bases between the germline ends. The CDR3 has 14 amino acids. Germline V gene data show CDR1 as SGHKS and CDR2 as YYEKEE (reference sequence). For the CDR3, the DNA is TGTGCCAGCAGCCTCGGCGCCGTGGGGGAGACCCAGTACTTC. Translating it yields CASSLGAVGETQYF.

Only a few counts were recorded for this clonotype. This chain connects TRBV6-1 to TRBJ2-1; TRBD1 might be the D (6 bases). The CDR3 loop spans 15 amino acids. From germline, CDR1 is MNHNS and CDR2 SASEGT. V lost 6 bases to trimming and J lost 8 bases, with 20 bases between them. This chain's CDR3 is CASRAHSRGRDEQFF. The CDR3 bases are TGTGCCAGCAGAGCCCATTCCAGGGGCAGGGATGAGCAGTTCTTC.

This clonotype was seen ten or more times. This chain links TRBV12-3 or TRBV12-4 with TRBJ2-5; TRBD1 is a possible D gene (5 bases). Between the trimmed V and J ends, which lost 6 bases and 1 base, there was a span of 9 bases. This CDR3 is 13 amino acids long. Here the CDR3 reads CASRPTVQETQYF. The DNA for the CDR3 is TGTGCCAGCAGGCCGACAGTCCAAGAGACCCAGTACTTC.

This clonotype showed up many times. V gene TRBV15 combines with J gene TRBJ2-2, with D possibly matching TRBD1 (5 bases). CDR1 is LNHNV, CDR2 YYDKDF, per germline (reference sequence). Trimming stripped 0 bases from V and 0 bases from J, with 11 bases between. This CDR3 comprises 17 residues. CDR3 nucleotides: TGTGCCACCAGCAGAGATCTTAGGGGCGCGAACACCGGGGAGCTGTTTTTT. This translates into CATSRDLRGANTGELFF.

The rearrangement links TRBV5-1 to TRBJ2-1; TRBD2 might be the D (6 bases). The CDR3 covers 15 residues. V shed 1 base and J shed 3 bases, with 11 bases lying between them. Looked up from germline, CDR1 is SGHRS and CDR2 is YFSETQ. The CDR3 is CASSLRDWGYNEQFF. In DNA, the CDR3 is TGCGCCAGCAGCTTGAGGGACTGGGGCTACAATGAGCAGTTCTTC.

This chain joins TRBV6-1 and TRBJ1-2; D remains unclear. Germline V gene data show CDR1 as MNHNS and CDR2 as SASEGT. The V end lost 7 bases, the J end lost 4 bases, and 19 bases lay between the germline ends. The CDR3 has 15 amino acids. CDR3: CASTRESRATYGYTF. The CDR3 region has the DNA TGTGCCAGCACCCGAGAGTCTAGGGCTACCTATGGCTACACCTTC.

J is TRBJ2-5 and V is TRBV12-3 or TRBV12-4, with 9 bases matching TRBD2. This CDR3 region has 14 residues. The trim removed 5 bases at V and 4 bases at J, leaving 5 bases unmatched. CDR3: CASSDSGLAETQYF. The DNA of the CDR3 is TGTGCCAGCAGTGACTCGGGACTAGCAGAGACCCAGTACTTC.

The chain is built from TRBV4-3 and TRBJ2-7; D is unclear. This CDR3 is 15 amino acids long. V lost 0 bases, J lost 4 bases, and 13 bases lay in between. Germline V lookup: CDR1 LGHNA, CDR2 YSLEER. This chain's CDR3 is CASSQDTGLGYEQYF. The DNA of the CDR3 is TGCGCCAGCAGCCAAGATACGGGTTTGGGGTACGAGCAGTACTTC.

The rearrangement uses TRBV18 and TRBJ1-2; no definite D call. The CDR3 contains 13 residues. The germline V and J ends were trimmed by 4 bases and 0 bases, with 6 bases remaining between them. Germline V CDR1 and CDR2: KGHSH, LQKENI. The CDR3 region is CASSLITNYGYTF. CDR3 sequence (DNA): TGTGCCAGCTCACTGATAACTAACTATGGCTACACCTTC.

This clonotype was picked up many times. The V call is TRBV7-9, the J call TRBJ1-5; D gene uncertain. V dropped 5 bases and J dropped 9 bases, with 14 bases sitting between them. Germline loops: CDR1 SEHNR, CDR2 FQNEAQ (reference sequence). The CDR3 is 13 residues long. The CDR3 reads CASSVKSYSPQHF. CDR3 bases: TGTGCCAGCAGCGTTAAGTCTTATTCGCCCCAGCATTTT.

The rearrangement joins TRBV12-3 or TRBV12-4 to TRBJ1-1; the match to TRBD1 covers 11 bases. V lost 5 bases and J lost 6; bases outside the gene matches: 8. The CDR3 length is 15 residues. In DNA form, the CDR3 reads TGTGCCAGCAGTGCCGGACAGGGGGCTGTCGCTGAAGCTTTCTTT. Translating it yields CASSAGQGAVAEAFF.

This clonotype was recorded a few times. The rearrangement uses TRBV14 and TRBJ1-5; D is possibly TRBD1 (6 bases). The CDR3 loop spans 15 amino acids. Looked up from germline, CDR1 is SGHDN and CDR2 is FVKESK. Trimming cost V 4 bases and J 2 bases, with 12 bases left between them. In DNA, the CDR3 is TGTGCCAGCAGCCCCAGGGGAAGAGGCAATCAGCCCCAGCATTTT. Its protein product is CASSPRGRGNQPQHF.

This clonotype was seen a handful of times. The V and J genes are TRBV24-1 and TRBJ2-7, with a weak D call TRBD2 (7 bases). The CDR3 is 15 amino acids. Germline CDR1 and CDR2: KGHDR and SFDVKD. Trimming removed 4 bases at V and 3 bases at J, with 15 bases between. In DNA form, the CDR3 reads TGTGCCACCAGTGAACCGACAGGACTAGACTACGAGCAGTACTTC. It encodes CATSEPTGLDYEQYF.

The chain employs TRBV12-3 or TRBV12-4 and TRBJ2-5; D remains unclear. V was shortened by 3 bases and J by 5 bases, with 25 bases between the two germline ends. This CDR3 has 18 amino acids. This CDR3 reads CASSFGYGLTVAVETQYF. The DNA for the CDR3 is TGTGCCAGCAGTTTTGGATACGGGCTGACCGTGGCTGTGGAGACCCAGTACTTC.

This clonotype was observed many times. The V gene is TRBV29-1, the J gene TRBJ2-5; weak D call: TRBD2 (6 bases). Between the trimmed V and J ends, which lost 1 base and 1 base, there was a span of 19 bases. This CDR3 comprises 17 residues. Per germline, CDR1 SQVTM and CDR2 ANQGSEA. The CDR3 sequence: CSVEGVTSLKPQETQYF. CDR3 coding DNA: TGCAGCGTTGAAGGGGTGACTAGTCTTAAGCCCCAAGAGACCCAGTACTTC.

Many counts were recorded for this clonotype. The J gene is TRBJ2-7, the V gene TRBV10-2; D is possibly TRBD1 (6 bases). CDR3 size: 16 residues. V lost 3 bases to trimming and J lost 6 bases, with 21 bases between them. Germline V gene data show CDR1 as WSHSY and CDR2 as SAAADI. The CDR3 DNA sequence: TGCGCCAGCAGTGAACTGACAGGACCTACTTGGGGCGAGCAGTACTTC. It codes for CASSELTGPTWGEQYF.

The rearrangement links TRBV19 to TRBJ2-4; TRBD1 might be the D (6 bases). V gave up 5 bases and J gave up 13 bases, with 12 bases separating them. The CDR3 sequence is 11 residues long. Germline CDR1 and CDR2: LNHDA and SQIVND (reference sequence). The DNA for the CDR3 is TGTGCCAGTAGTTTACAGGGCCAGCAGTACTTC. Translation: CASSLQGQQYF.

This clonotype came up many times. J is TRBJ2-1 and V is TRBV5-1, with D maybe TRBD1 (6 bases). Trimming took off 0 bases at V and 3 bases at J, with 7 bases between the two ends. This CDR3 is 14 amino acids long. Germline V gives CDR1 SGHRS, CDR2 YFSETQ. The CDR3 coding sequence is TGCGCCAGCAGCTTGGGACAGGACTACAATGAGCAGTTCTTC. This gives the protein CASSLGQDYNEQFF.

This clonotype has only a few counts. This chain links TRBV5-1 with TRBJ2-7; D not certain. V lost 1 base to trimming and J lost 3 bases, with 11 bases between them. Per germline, CDR1 SGHRS and CDR2 YFSETQ. The CDR3 length is 14 residues. The CDR3 DNA reads as TGCGCCAGCAGCTTGTTCCCACAGAACTACGAGCAGTACTTC. Translated, it gives CASSLFPQNYEQYF.